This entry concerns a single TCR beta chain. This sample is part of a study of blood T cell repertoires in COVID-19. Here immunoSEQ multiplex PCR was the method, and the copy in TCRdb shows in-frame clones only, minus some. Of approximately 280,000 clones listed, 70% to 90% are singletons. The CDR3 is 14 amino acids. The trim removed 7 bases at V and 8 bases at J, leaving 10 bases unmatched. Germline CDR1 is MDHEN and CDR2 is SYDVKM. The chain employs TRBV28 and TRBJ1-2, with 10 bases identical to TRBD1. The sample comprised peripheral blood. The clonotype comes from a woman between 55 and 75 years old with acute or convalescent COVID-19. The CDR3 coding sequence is TGTGCCAGCAATGGAGACAGGGGGCAAGTCGGCTACACCTTC. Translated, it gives CASNGDRGQVGYTF.